This T cell receptor beta chain was observed in a study of shared clonotypes between healthy human individuals. Study information: Donors had three CD4 naive, three CD4 memory, two CD8 naive and one CD8 memory plate apiece.

Every subset had its genomic DNA shared out evenly among several immunoSEQ plates. TCRdb's copy holds only in-frame clones and misses some; the assay was immunoSEQ multiplex PCR. The sample yields 2,100,000 or so clones, 90% to 97% seen once. Trimming left V 1 base short and J 3 bases short, with 7 bases between. Germline CDR1 reads MGHRA; CDR2 reads YSYEKL. The CDR3 consists of 15 residues. Comments on this clone: Its antigen remains unidentified.

Study results and limitations: Larger estimated richness was generally seen in naive subsets than in memory subsets.

This TCR derives from a man aged 18-30 years in good health. The sample consisted of naive CD4+ T cells sorted from blood. Specified subset: CD45RA+ positively selected. The chain is built from TRBV4-1 and TRBJ1-6, with D possibly matching TRBD1 (5 bases). In DNA, the CDR3 is TGCGCCAGCAGCCAAGGACAGATCTATAATTCACCCCTCCACTTT. It codes for CASSQGQIYNSPLHF.